Included here is one T cell receptor beta chain sequence, with context. V shed 4 bases and J 5 bases; nucleotides not matched to a gene: 6. Germline loops: CDR1 SGHNT, CDR2 YYREEE (reference sequence). This CDR3 spans 14 amino acids. This sample was included in a study of cytomegalovirus exposure and HLA in healthy donors. PCR was performed using 60 Vbeta and 13 Jbeta primers. This table comes from immunoSEQ multiplex PCR, and its TCRdb copy is limited to in-frame clones, with some not included. Found here are 130,000 or so clones, around 80% of them singletons; the top ten hold 2.5% to 3%. The chain couples TRBV5-4 to TRBJ1-5, with 7 positions matching TRBD1. The sequenced sample consisted of PBMCs. The sequence was obtained from a woman younger than 30 in good health and CMV-seropositive. The CDR3 DNA sequence: TGTGCCAGCAGCCAAGACAGGGCTGATCAGCCCCAGCATTTT. Protein: CASSQDRADQPQHF. Complete variable domain (other parts from reference TRBV5-4 and TRBJ1-5): ETGVTQSPTHLIKTRGQQVTLRCSSQSGHNTVSWYQQALGQGPQFIFQYYREEENGRGNFPPRFSGLQFPNYSSELNVNALELDDSALYLCASSQDRADQPQHFGDGTRLSIL.